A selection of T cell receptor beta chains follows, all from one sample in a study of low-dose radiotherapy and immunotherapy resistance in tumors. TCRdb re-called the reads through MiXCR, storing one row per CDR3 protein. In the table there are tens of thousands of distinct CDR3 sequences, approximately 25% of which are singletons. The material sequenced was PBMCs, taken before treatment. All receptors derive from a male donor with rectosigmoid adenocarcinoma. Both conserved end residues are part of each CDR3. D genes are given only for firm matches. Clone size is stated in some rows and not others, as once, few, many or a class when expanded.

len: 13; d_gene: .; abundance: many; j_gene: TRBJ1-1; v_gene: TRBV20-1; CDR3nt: TGCAGTGCTAGAGCACAATCGAACACTGAAGCTTTCTTT; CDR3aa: CSARAQSNTEAFF
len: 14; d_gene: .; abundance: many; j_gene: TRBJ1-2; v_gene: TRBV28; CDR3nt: TGTGCCAGCAGTGGCCCTCCTCGCCACTATGGCTACACCTTC; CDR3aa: CASSGPPRHYGYTF
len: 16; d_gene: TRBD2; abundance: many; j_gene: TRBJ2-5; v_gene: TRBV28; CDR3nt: TGTGCCAGCAGCCGGGGGACTAGCGGGAGCCAAGAGACCCAGTACTTC; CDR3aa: CASSRGTSGSQETQYF
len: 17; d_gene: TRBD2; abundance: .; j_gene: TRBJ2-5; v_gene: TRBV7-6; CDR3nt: TGTGCCAGCAGCTTAGAGGCTAGCGGGAGGGCCGGGGAGACCCAGTACTTC; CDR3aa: CASSLEASGRAGETQYF
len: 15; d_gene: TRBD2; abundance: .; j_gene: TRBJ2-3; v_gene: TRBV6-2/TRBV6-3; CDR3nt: TGTGCCAGCAGTTTCGGGGGGGCCCGAACAGATACGCAGTATTTT; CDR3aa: CASSFGGARTDTQYF
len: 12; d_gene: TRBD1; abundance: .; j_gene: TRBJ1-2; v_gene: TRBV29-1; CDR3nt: TGCAGCGGGGACAGGGGGTCCGGTGGCTACACCTTC; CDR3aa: CSGDRGSGGYTF
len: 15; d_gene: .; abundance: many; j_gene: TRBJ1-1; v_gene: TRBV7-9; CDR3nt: TGTGCCAGCAGCTTAGGGGCAGGGATGAACACTGAAGCTTTCTTT; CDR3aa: CASSLGAGMNTEAFF
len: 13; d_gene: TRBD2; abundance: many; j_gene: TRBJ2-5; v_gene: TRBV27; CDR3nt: TGTGCCAGCAGTTTATTGGGAGGGGAGACCCAGTACTTC; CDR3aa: CASSLLGGETQYF
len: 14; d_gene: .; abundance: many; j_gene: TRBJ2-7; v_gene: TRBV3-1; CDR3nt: TGTGCCAGCAGCCAAGGTGGGGGGCGAAGCGAGCAGTACTTC; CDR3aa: CASSQGGGRSEQYF
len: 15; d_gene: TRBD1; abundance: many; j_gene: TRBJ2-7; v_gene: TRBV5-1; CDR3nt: TGCGCCAGCAGCCTAGGGGACAGGGCATCGGGGGAGCAGTACTTC; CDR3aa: CASSLGDRASGEQYF
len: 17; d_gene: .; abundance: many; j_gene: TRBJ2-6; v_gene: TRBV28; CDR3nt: TGTGCCAGCAGTTTAGGACGGGCGATATCTGGGGCCAACGTCCTGACTTTC; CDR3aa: CASSLGRAISGANVLTF
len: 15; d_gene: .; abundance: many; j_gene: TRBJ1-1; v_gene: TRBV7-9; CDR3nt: TGTGCCAGCAGCTTAGATGCAGGGAGTGGCACTGAAGCTTTCTTT; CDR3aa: CASSLDAGSGTEAFF
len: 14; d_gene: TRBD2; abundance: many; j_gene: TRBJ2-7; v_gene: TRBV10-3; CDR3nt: TGTGCCATCAGTGCTGCGGGGGGCGTCGAGGAGCAGTACTTC; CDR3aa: CAISAAGGVEEQYF
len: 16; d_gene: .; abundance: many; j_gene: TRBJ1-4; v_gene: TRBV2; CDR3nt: TGTGCCAGCAGAGACCGAGGGGGGGCCACTAATGAAAAACTGTTTTTT; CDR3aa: CASRDRGGATNEKLFF
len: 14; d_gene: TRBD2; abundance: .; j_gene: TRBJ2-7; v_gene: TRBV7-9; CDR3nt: TGTGCCAGCAGCATAGCGGGGGCGGGCTACGAGCAGTACTTC; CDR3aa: CASSIAGAGYEQYF
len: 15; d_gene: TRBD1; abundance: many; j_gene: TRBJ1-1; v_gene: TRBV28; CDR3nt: TGTGCCAGCCCGACGAGACAGGGTCAGGGCACTGAAGCTTTCTTT; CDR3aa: CASPTRQGQGTEAFF
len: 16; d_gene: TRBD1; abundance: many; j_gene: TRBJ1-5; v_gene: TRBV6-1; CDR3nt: TGTGCCAGCAGTGAAGCTTCTTCGACAGGGCGGCAGCCCCAGCATTTT; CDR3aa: CASSEASSTGRQPQHF
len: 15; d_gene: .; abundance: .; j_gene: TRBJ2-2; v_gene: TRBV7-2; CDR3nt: TGTGCCAGCAGCTTCGGCCCTCCGGACACCGGGGAGCTGTTTTTT; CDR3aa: CASSFGPPDTGELFF
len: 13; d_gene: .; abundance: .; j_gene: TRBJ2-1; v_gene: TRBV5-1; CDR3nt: TGCGCCAGCAGCTTGGACGGAGCTAATGAGCAGTTCTTC; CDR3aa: CASSLDGANEQFF
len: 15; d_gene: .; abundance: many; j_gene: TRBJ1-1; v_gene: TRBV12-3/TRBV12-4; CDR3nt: TGTGCCAGCAGTTTAAGGGGCGGACTGAACACTGAAGCTTTCTTT; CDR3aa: CASSLRGGLNTEAFF
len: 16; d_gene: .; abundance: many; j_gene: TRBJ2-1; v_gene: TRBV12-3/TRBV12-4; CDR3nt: TGTGCCAGCAGTTCTCCGGGTGGGAGCGTAGTCTATGAGCAGTTCTTC; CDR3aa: CASSSPGGSVVYEQFF
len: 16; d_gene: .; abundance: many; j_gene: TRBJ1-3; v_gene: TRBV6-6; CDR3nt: TGTGCCAGCAGGGGGATCAGCACATTCTCTGGAAACACCATATATTTT; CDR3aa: CASRGISTFSGNTIYF
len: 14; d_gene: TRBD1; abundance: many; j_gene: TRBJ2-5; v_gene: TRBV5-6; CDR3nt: TGTGCCAGCACCCCACCGGGACAGGAAGAGACCCAGTACTTC; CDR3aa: CASTPPGQEETQYF
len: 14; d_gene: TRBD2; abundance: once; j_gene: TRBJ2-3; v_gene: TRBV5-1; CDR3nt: TGCGCCAGCTTTAATAGCGGGACCCCAGATACGCAGTATTTT; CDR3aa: CASFNSGTPDTQYF
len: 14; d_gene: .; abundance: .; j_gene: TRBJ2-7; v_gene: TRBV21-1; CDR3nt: TGTGCCAGCAGCAAGCGGCAGCCCCATGGAGAGCAGTACTTC; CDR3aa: CASSKRQPHGEQYF
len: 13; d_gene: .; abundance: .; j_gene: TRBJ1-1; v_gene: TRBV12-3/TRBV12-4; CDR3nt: TGTGCCAGCAGCAAAAAAGGGAACACTGAAGCTTTCTTT; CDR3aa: CASSKKGNTEAFF
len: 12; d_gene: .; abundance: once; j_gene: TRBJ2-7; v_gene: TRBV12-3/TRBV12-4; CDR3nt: TGTGCCAGCAGAGCAACTTCCTACGAGCAGTACTTC; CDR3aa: CASRATSYEQYF
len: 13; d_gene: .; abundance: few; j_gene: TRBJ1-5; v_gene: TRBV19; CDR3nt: TGTGCCAGTACCCCGGGCCCTAATCAGCCCCAGCATTTT; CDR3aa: CASTPGPNQPQHF
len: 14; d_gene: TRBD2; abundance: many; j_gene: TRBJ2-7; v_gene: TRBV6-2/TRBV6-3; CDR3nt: TGTGCCAGCACCGACGGACTAGCGGCCTACGAGCAGTACTTC; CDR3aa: CASTDGLAAYEQYF
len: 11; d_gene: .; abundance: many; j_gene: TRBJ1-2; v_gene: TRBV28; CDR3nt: TGTGCCAGCAGTTTACAGGATGGCTACACCTTC; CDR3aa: CASSLQDGYTF
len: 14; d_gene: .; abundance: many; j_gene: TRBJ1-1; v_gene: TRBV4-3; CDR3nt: TGCGCCAGCAGCCACGGCAGGGTGCGCACTGAAGCTTTCTTT; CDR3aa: CASSHGRVRTEAFF
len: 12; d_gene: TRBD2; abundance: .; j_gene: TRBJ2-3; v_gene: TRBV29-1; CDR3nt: TGCAGCGTTGCGGGACTAGCAGATACGCAGTATTTT; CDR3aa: CSVAGLADTQYF
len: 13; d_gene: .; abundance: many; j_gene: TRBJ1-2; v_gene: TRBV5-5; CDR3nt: TGTGCCAGCAGCTTAGCAGGGGACTATGGCTACACCTTC; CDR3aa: CASSLAGDYGYTF
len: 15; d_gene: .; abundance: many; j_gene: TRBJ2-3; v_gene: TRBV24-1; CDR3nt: TGTGCCACCAGTGATTTTGGGGCGGAAACAGATACGCAGTATTTT; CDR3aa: CATSDFGAETDTQYF